This is a list of T cell receptor beta chains from one sample in a study of cytomegalovirus exposure and HLA in healthy donors. Sequencing used immunoSEQ multiplex PCR; TCRdb keeps in-frame clones, though not all of them. Here the sample spans roughly 300,000 clones, roughly 90% being singletons. The source material was PBMCs. These receptors were obtained from a woman younger than 30 in good health and CMV-seronegative. Each CDR3 is given with its conserved first and last residue. Each record gives: D gene, clone size, V gene, J gene, CDR3 DNA, CDR3 protein. D genes are given only for firm matches. Not every row has a clone size; where given, it reads once, few, many or a size class.

TRBD1	.	TRBV5-1	TRBJ2-5	TGCGCCAGCAGCCCCGGGACAGCGAGGGGGGAGACCCAGTACTTC	CASSPGTARGETQYF
TRBD2	.	TRBV9	TRBJ2-1	TGTGCCAGCAGCGGCTTTGGGGGAGGGCTGGTTAATGAGCAGTTCTTC	CASSGFGGGLVNEQFF
.	few	TRBV25-1	TRBJ1-1	TGTGCCAGCAGCCTATATACTGAAGCTTTCTTT	CASSLYTEAFF
.	.	TRBV7-6	TRBJ1-4	TGTGCCAGCAGCTTAGAAGCGACTAATGAAAAACTGTTTTTT	CASSLEATNEKLFF
TRBD1	once	TRBV28	TRBJ2-3	TGTGCCAGCAGGACGACAGGGGGAGATACGCAGTATTTT	CASRTTGGDTQYF
TRBD1	.	TRBV2	TRBJ1-4	TGTGCCAGCAGTCCGGGACAGGCTCTCTTGGGAAAACTGTTTTTT	CASSPGQALLGKLFF
TRBD1	.	TRBV7-8	TRBJ2-7	TGTGCCAGCAGCTTACTGCAGCAGGGGGCCTACGAGCAGTACTTC	CASSLLQQGAYEQYF
TRBD2	.	TRBV5-1	TRBJ2-1	TGCGCCAGCAGCTTGGAGGGGGCGGGAGGGCACAATGAGCAGTTCTTC	CASSLEGAGGHNEQFF
.	.	TRBV19	TRBJ2-3	TGTGCCAGTAGCCACAATTCGGGGGTAGATACGCAGTATTTT	CASSHNSGVDTQYF
.	.	TRBV15	TRBJ2-1	TGTGCCACCGGCGGGACGAAACTTTACAATGAGCAGTTCTTC	CATGGTKLYNEQFF
TRBD2	.	TRBV15	TRBJ2-5	TGTGCCACCAGCGGCCCAGCGGGAGGGAGGGAGACCCAGTACTTC	CATSGPAGGRETQYF
TRBD1	.	TRBV5-1	TRBJ1-1	TGCGCCAGCAGCTTGGTTTTTAGGGGGCCCACTGAAGCTTTCTTT	CASSLVFRGPTEAFF
TRBD1	.	TRBV6-1	TRBJ1-3	TGTGCCAGCAGCTTACCGGGACAGGGAAACACCATATATTTT	CASSLPGQGNTIYF
.	.	TRBV2	TRBJ1-4	TGTGCCAGCAGTGAACTGGGGCAGGACGCCGCAACTAATGAAAAACTGTTTTTT	CASSELGQDAATNEKLFF
TRBD2	.	TRBV7-8	TRBJ2-2	TGTGCCAGCAGGAGAAAGCGGGAGGGCCACACCGGGGAGCTGTTTTTT	CASRRKREGHTGELFF
.	.	TRBV6-4	TRBJ2-2	TGTGCCAGCAGTCGTCTCGGGTACGGGGAGCTGTTTTTT	CASSRLGYGELFF
TRBD1	.	TRBV28	TRBJ1-5	TGTGCCAGCAAACTTGGGGGGACAGGGCGATATCAGCCCCAGCATTTT	CASKLGGTGRYQPQHF
TRBD1	.	TRBV6-1	TRBJ1-4	TGTGCCAGCAGTTGGACAGGAGTGGATGAAAAACTGTTTTTT	CASSWTGVDEKLFF
.	.	TRBV4-1	TRBJ2-3	TGCGCCAGCAGCCAAGACAGGGTCACAGATACGCAGTATTTT	CASSQDRVTDTQYF
.	.	TRBV25-1	TRBJ1-4	TGTGCCAGCAGCCCCGGGGGGACAACTAATGAAAAACTGTTTTTT	CASSPGGTTNEKLFF
.	.	TRBV11-2	TRBJ2-7	TGTGCCAGCAGCTTCGGGTTTGGGTACGAGCAGTACTTC	CASSFGFGYEQYF
TRBD2	few	TRBV10-3	TRBJ2-7	TGTGCCATCAAGAGGACTAGCTCCTCCTACGAGCAGTACTTC	CAIKRTSSSYEQYF
TRBD2	once	TRBV4-1	TRBJ2-7	TGCGCCAGCAGCCCTTTAGCGGGAGTCGTCTACGAGCAGTACTTC	CASSPLAGVVYEQYF
.	.	TRBV5-4	TRBJ1-4	TGTGCCAGCAGCTTGGACAGGGCAACTAATGAAAAACTGTTTTTT	CASSLDRATNEKLFF
.	.	TRBV5-4	TRBJ2-7	TGTGCCAGCAGCTTGGCCGGGGGGCCGAGGGAGCAGTACTTC	CASSLAGGPREQYF
TRBD1	.	TRBV7-2	TRBJ1-2	TGTGCCAGCAGCCCCCGGACAGGGGAGAATGGCTACACCTTC	CASSPRTGENGYTF
.	.	TRBV19	TRBJ1-6	TGTGCCAGTGGGTCTAGTGGACAGAATAATTCACCCCTCCACTTT	CASGSSGQNNSPLHF
TRBD2	few	TRBV9	TRBJ2-3	TGTGCCAGCAGCGCAGAAGCGGGGTCTTCAAAAGATACGCAGTATTTT	CASSAEAGSSKDTQYF
.	.	TRBV5-1	TRBJ2-7	TGCGCCAGCAGCCCCGATCCGGGTTCTCCCTACGAGCAGTACTTC	CASSPDPGSPYEQYF
TRBD1	.	TRBV4-1	TRBJ1-5	TGCGCCAGCAGCCCGGCCGGGACAGGGAATCAGCCCCAGCATTTT	CASSPAGTGNQPQHF
.	few	TRBV23-1	TRBJ1-5	TGCGCCAGCCCTTCGATCAGGGGTGGGGGTAGGGCCCAGCATTTT	CASPSIRGGGRAQHF
.	.	TRBV4-3	TRBJ2-1	TGCGCCAGCAGCCCGGGAGCATCCAGCCACAATGAGCAGTTCTTC	CASSPGASSHNEQFF
TRBD2	.	TRBV27	TRBJ2-1	TGTGCCAGCAGTTCCCTAGCGGGAGTCTACAATGAGCAGTTCTTC	CASSSLAGVYNEQFF
.	.	TRBV27	TRBJ2-5	TGTGCCAGCAGTCCTAGATTAGGGACCCAGTACTTC	CASSPRLGTQYF
TRBD2	.	TRBV5-1	TRBJ2-1	TGCGCCAGCAGCGTGGCTCTAGCGGGAGGTATCGATGAGCAGTTCTTC	CASSVALAGGIDEQFF